This T cell receptor beta chain emerged from a study of blood T cell repertoires in COVID-19. Whole-study context: The samples span acute and convalescent COVID-19 from the United States, Italy and Spain. T cells, B-cell-depleted T cells, or PBMCs provided the cDNA or gDNA that served as material.

The germline V and J ends were trimmed by 0 bases and 1 base, with 20 bases remaining between them. This CDR3 has 18 amino acids. Germline V lookup: CDR1 SGHRS, CDR2 YFSETQ. A Seattle source enrolled patients during active infection and followed them longitudinally. As handled by the study authors: Amplification of reference gene primers provided the estimated nucleated cell counts. Clones were read by immunoSEQ multiplex PCR, and TCRdb kept only the in-frame ones, dropping some. V, J and clone size derive from that table, while D and trimming were established from the DNA sequence. The table records 310,000 or so clones, approximately 88% of them present only once.

The chain employs TRBV5-1 and TRBJ2-7; tentative D call: TRBD2 (6 bases). The sequenced sample consisted of peripheral blood. The source is a man aged 25 to 45 with COVID-19, enrolled during active disease. CDR3: CASSLAPAGSSMSYEQYF. The CDR3 coding sequence is TGCGCCAGCAGCTTGGCCCCAGCGGGTTCGTCTATGTCCTACGAGCAGTACTTC.